This TCR beta chain was documented in a study of T cell responses to AZD1222 COVID-19 vaccine. Study conclusions and caveats: Clonal diversity may have been underestimated in mostly white British donors. Of the AZD1222 recipients, only 5 or 6 were seropositive at baseline.

The CDR3 contains 13 residues. Germline V gene sequence: CDR1 MNHEY, CDR2 SVGEGT. V gave up 4 bases and J gave up 5 bases, with 8 bases separating them. The table came from immunoSEQ multiplex PCR; TCRdb's copy has only in-frame clones and leaves some out. The table lists about 86,000 clones, approximately 86% of them singletons. As to this clone: What it recognizes is unknown.

This TCR was recovered from an adult in good health. Here the sequenced sample was peripheral blood, taken on day 0 of AZD1222 vaccination. The chain joins TRBV6-2 or TRBV6-3 to TRBJ2-2; D unclear. In nucleotides, the CDR3 is TGTGCCAGCAGTTCCCGTGAAACCGGGGAGCTGTTTTTT. It is translated as CASSSRETGELFF.